This paragraph covers one TCR beta chain sequence. TCRdb reprocessed the 5' RACE reads, with one entry per CDR3 protein and no DNA. The repertoire table contains a few hundred thousand distinct CDR3 sequences. The data belong to a study of T cells expressing NK-cell markers. The length of the CDR3 is 16 residues. CDR1 is SGHTA, CDR2 FQGNSA, per germline. This clonotype was obtained from a man between 18 and 35 years old in good health. The material sequenced was blood T cells: a sorted CD56 or NKG2C T cell subset, CD4+ or CD8+ T cells, or bulk PBMC T cells (not recorded which). The V and J genes are TRBV7-2 and TRBJ2-2; the D gene TCRdb calls, TRBD2, cannot be checked with no DNA. This CDR3 reads CASSFRYEGSPGELFF.